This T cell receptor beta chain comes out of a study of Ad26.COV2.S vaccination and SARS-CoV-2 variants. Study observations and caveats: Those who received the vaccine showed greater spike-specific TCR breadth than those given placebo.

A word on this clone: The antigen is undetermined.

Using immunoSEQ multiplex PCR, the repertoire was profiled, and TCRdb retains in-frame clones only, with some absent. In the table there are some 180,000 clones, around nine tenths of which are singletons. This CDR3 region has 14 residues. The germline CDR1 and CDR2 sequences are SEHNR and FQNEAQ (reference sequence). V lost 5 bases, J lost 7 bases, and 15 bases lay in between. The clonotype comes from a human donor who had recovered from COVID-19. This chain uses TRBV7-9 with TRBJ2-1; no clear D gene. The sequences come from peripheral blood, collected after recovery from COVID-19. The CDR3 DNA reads TGTGCCAGCAGCCCCCCCACAATCGAAAATGAGCAGTTCTTC. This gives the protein CASSPPTIENEQFF.